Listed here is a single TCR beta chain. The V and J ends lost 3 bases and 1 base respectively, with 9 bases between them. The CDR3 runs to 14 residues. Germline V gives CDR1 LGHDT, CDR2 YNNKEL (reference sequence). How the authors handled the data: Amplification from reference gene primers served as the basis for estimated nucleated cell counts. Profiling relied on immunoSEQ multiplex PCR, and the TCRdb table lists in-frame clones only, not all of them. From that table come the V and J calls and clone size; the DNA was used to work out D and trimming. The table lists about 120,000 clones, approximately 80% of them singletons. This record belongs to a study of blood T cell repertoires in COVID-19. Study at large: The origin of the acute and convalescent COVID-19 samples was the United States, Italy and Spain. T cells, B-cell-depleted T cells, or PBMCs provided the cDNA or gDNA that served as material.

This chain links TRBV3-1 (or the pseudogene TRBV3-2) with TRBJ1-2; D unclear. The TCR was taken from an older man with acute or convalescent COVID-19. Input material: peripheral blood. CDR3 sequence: CASSHGNGNYGYTF. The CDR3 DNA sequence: TGTGCCAGCAGCCATGGCAATGGTAACTATGGCTACACCTTC.